These T cell receptor beta chains were read from a single sample in a study of T cells in Graves' hyperthyroidism and ophthalmopathy. One entry per CDR3 protein results from TCRdb running MiXCR on the multiplex PCR reads. The sample consists of about 700,000 distinct CDR3 sequences, 13% to 15% of them appearing once. Sequenced sample: blood. The receptors were sampled from a young woman with Graves' hyperthyroidism. Both conserved end residues are part of each CDR3. D genes are given only for firm matches. The size field is filled for only some rows; it gives once, few, many or a size class.

d_call j_call v_call clone_size cdr3_nt cdr3_aa
TRBD1 TRBJ1-5 TRBV6-1 NA TGTGCCAGCGACAGGGGTATTGTTCAGCCCCAGCATTTT CASDRGIVQPQHF
TRBD2 TRBJ2-7 TRBV7-9 many TGTGCCAGCAGCGGGCTTGCTGGGAGGGCCCGGGAGCAGTACTTC CASSGLAGRAREQYF
NA TRBJ1-1 TRBV12-3/TRBV12-4 many TGTGCCAACAGCCGAGGGGGGGACACTGAAGCTTTCTTT CANSRGGDTEAFF
NA TRBJ2-3 TRBV20-1 NA TGCAGTGCTCCATCAGGCAGCACAGATACGCAGTATTTT CSAPSGSTDTQYF
NA TRBJ2-7 TRBV5-1 NA TGCGCCAGCAGCCTAGAAGGACAGACCCTCTACGAGCAGTACTTC CASSLEGQTLYEQYF
NA TRBJ2-5 TRBV10-3 NA TGTGCCATCAGTGACCAGGGAGCTAGGGGGCAAGAGACCCAGTACTTC CAISDQGARGQETQYF
TRBD2 TRBJ2-1 TRBV4-2 many TGTGCCAGCAGCCAAGATCGCACTAGCGGGAGTTACAATGAGCAGTTCTTC CASSQDRTSGSYNEQFF
NA TRBJ1-5 TRBV2 many TGTGCCAGCAGTGAAGCGCGGGATCAGCCCCAGCATTTT CASSEARDQPQHF
NA TRBJ2-7 TRBV20-1 many TGCAGTGCTAGCCAGGACCTCTCCTACGAGCAGTACTTC CSASQDLSYEQYF
NA TRBJ2-1 TRBV19 many TGTGCCAGTAGCACCAGCGGCCCCCGCTACAATGAGCAGTTCTTC CASSTSGPRYNEQFF
NA TRBJ2-5 TRBV6-2/TRBV6-3 NA TGTGCCACCTCCGCCCCTGGCCGGCAAGAGACCCAGTACTTC CATSAPGRQETQYF
NA TRBJ1-1 TRBV29-1 NA TGCAGCGTTGAGGGGGAACTTTTCGCTGAAGCTTTCTTT CSVEGELFAEAFF
TRBD2 TRBJ2-5 TRBV7-9 NA TGTGCCAGCAGCCATCTAGCGGTACAAGAGACCCAGTACTTC CASSHLAVQETQYF
NA TRBJ2-1 TRBV11-2 NA TGTGCCAGCAGCTCACTCCGGGACTGGACAAAGGGGCAGTTCTTC CASSSLRDWTKGQFF
TRBD2 TRBJ2-3 TRBV6-1 few TGTGCCAGCAGTGAAAGGAGCGGGGGGGCGACAGATACGCAGTATTTT CASSERSGGATDTQYF
NA TRBJ1-1 TRBV6-5 NA TGTGCCAGCAGTTACTCAGGAATAGGGGGGCTAGAAGCTTTCTTT CASSYSGIGGLEAFF
NA TRBJ2-3 TRBV5-5 few TGTGCCAGCAGCTTGGTGGGTTCAGTCCCAGATACGCAGTATTTT CASSLVGSVPDTQYF
TRBD1 TRBJ2-7 TRBV7-2 NA TGTGCCAGCAGCCCTCCCAGAGTGACAGGGGGAAACTACGAGCAGTACTTC CASSPPRVTGGNYEQYF
NA TRBJ2-1 TRBV7-2 NA TGTGCCAGCAGCTTACAGTCCTACAATGAGCAGTTCTTC CASSLQSYNEQFF
NA TRBJ1-2 TRBV12-3/TRBV12-4 NA TGTGCCAGCAGTACGGACACCTACTCCTATGGCTACACCTTC CASSTDTYSYGYTF
NA TRBJ1-2 TRBV9 few TGTGCCAGCAGCGCCCGGGCAGATTCTAAAGGCTACACCTTC CASSARADSKGYTF
NA TRBJ2-1 TRBV4-1 many TGCGCCAGCAGCCAAGAAGGCCTAGAGCAGTTCTTC CASSQEGLEQFF